This entry lists 30 T cell receptor beta chains sequenced from one sample in a study of PD-L1 blockade in urothelial cancer. The method was immunoSEQ multiplex PCR; TCRdb's version includes in-frame clones alone and lacks a portion of them. Counted here are nearly 45,000 clones, approximately 82% occurring once; the ten biggest clones make up around 13%. This sample's time point: peripheral blood 6 weeks after treatment start. The source material was PBMCs, sampled around atezolizumab (anti-PD-L1) treatment. These receptor sequences come from a man between 60 and 75 years old with urothelial cancer.

This chain joins TRBV28 and TRBJ2-1; 10 nucleotides match TRBD2. The CDR3 consists of 15 residues. Germline assignment: CDR1 MDHEN and CDR2 SYDVKM. After removal of 4 bases from V and 6 bases from J, the junction contained 6 bases not matched to a gene. Here the CDR3 reads CASSSLASGGNEQFF. The CDR3 nucleotides read TGTGCCAGCAGTTCCCTTGCTAGCGGGGGCAATGAGCAGTTCTTC.

This clone was recorded once. The DNA for the CDR3 is TGTGCCAGCACCGGGGACGGAGGGTCTCGCGAGCAGTACTTC. It translates to CASTGDGGSREQYF. The J gene is TRBJ2-7, the V gene TRBV2, with a tentative D call TRBD2 (6 bases). CDR1 and CDR2 from the germline V gene are SNHLY and FYNNEI. V lost 7 bases and J lost 6, with 19 bases in between. The CDR3 is 14 amino acids.

This chain joins TRBV6-6 and TRBJ2-5; 7 nucleotides agree with TRBD2. Losses at the gene ends were 3 bases for V and 5 bases for J; bases not matched to a gene: 12. The CDR3 totals 16 residues. Germline loops: CDR1 MNHNY, CDR2 SVGAGI (reference sequence). The CDR3 spells CASSYGSLPGGETQYF. CDR3 sequence (DNA): TGTGCCAGCAGTTATGGGTCGCTCCCCGGGGGGGAGACCCAGTACTTC.

This chain links TRBV11-2 with TRBJ1-2; 11 nucleotides agree with TRBD1. V shed 5 bases and J 5 bases; nucleotides not matched to a gene: 16. The CDR3 consists of 18 residues. Germline V gene data show CDR1 as SGHAT and CDR2 as FQNNGV. The DNA of the CDR3 is TGTGCCAGCAGCACCCCCGGGACAGGGGGTCGTGAGCGGTATGGCTACACCTTC. Its protein is CASSTPGTGGRERYGYTF.

The CDR3 is CASSGTGSNEQYF. The DNA of the CDR3 is TGTGCCAGCAGTGGGACAGGGTCCAACGAGCAGTACTTC. The V and J genes are TRBV2 and TRBJ2-7; 8 bases are shared with TRBD1. With V trimmed by 4 bases and J by 5 bases, 4 bases remained unmatched. The germline V gene encodes CDR1 SNHLY and CDR2 FYNNEI. This CDR3 region has 13 residues.

The CDR3 reads CASRRTLPDKETQYF. CDR3 coding DNA: TGTGCCAGTAGACGAACTTTGCCAGACAAAGAGACCCAGTACTTC. The V call is TRBV19, the J call TRBJ2-5; D gene unclear. V lost 6 bases, J lost 3 bases, and 17 bases lay in between. Germline V gene lookup returns CDR1 LNHDA and CDR2 SQIVND (reference sequence). This CDR3 is built from 15 residues.

The V and J genes are TRBV5-1 and TRBJ2-1; 8 positions match TRBD2. Germline lookup yields CDR1 SGHRS and CDR2 YFSETQ. The CDR3 length is 16 residues. The V and J ends lost 1 base and 7 bases, in that order; junction bases with no gene match: 10. The CDR3 here is CASSLSAAGEFNEQFF. The DNA for the CDR3 is TGCGCCAGCAGCTTGTCAGCAGCGGGAGAGTTTAATGAGCAGTTCTTC. Complete variable domain (other parts from reference TRBV5-1 and TRBJ2-1): KAGVTQTPRYLIKTRGQQVTLSCSPISGHRSVSWYQQTPGQGLQFLFEYFSETQRNKGNFPGRFSGRQFSNSRSEMNVSTLELGDSALYLCASSLSAAGEFNEQFFGPGTRLTVL.

This clone came up once. The V gene is TRBV2, the J gene TRBJ2-3; D not certain. The V end lost 8 bases, the J end lost 2 bases, and 11 bases lay between the germline ends. Germline V lookup: CDR1 SNHLY, CDR2 FYNNEI. CDR3 length equals 13 residues. The DNA of the CDR3 is TGTGCCAGCGGTATGGGCCCCACAGATACGCAGTATTTT. Translation gives CASGMGPTDTQYF.

The chain recombines TRBV28 with TRBJ1-6; D gene uncertain. Germline CDR1 reads MDHEN; CDR2 reads SYDVKM. V was clipped by 1 base and J by 0 bases, with 7 bases between them. CDR3 length: 16 residues. CDR3 coding DNA: TGTGCCAGCAGTTTATCCGGGAGCTCCTATAATTCACCCCTCCACTTT. Amino acids: CASSLSGSSYNSPLHF.

V usage is TRBV18 and J usage is TRBJ1-5; TRBD1 matches at 7 bases. The CDR3 extends over 13 amino acids. The germline V gene has CDR1 KGHSH and CDR2 LQKENI. After removal of 4 bases from V and 6 bases from J, the junction contained 3 bases not matched to a gene. Written as DNA, the CDR3 is TGTGCCAGCTCACTAGACAGGGCTCAGCCCCAGCATTTT. Its translation: CASSLDRAQPQHF.

The gene calls are TRBV10-3 and TRBJ2-2; 7 nucleotides agree with TRBD2. Unmatched junction bases numbered 3, after V lost 5 bases and J lost 0 bases. CDR3 size: 15 residues. CDR1 and CDR2 (germline): ENHRY, SYGVKD. CDR3 nucleotide sequence: TGTGCCATCAGTTCAGCGGGGACGAACACCGGGGAGCTGTTTTTT. It is translated as CAISSAGTNTGELFF.

The gene calls are TRBV30 and TRBJ2-4, with a weak D call TRBD1 (6 bases). V was cut by 2 bases and J by 9 bases, with 32 bases left in between. The CDR3 is 19 amino acids. The germline V gene encodes CDR1 GTSNPN and CDR2 SVGIG (reference sequence). The CDR3 DNA reads TGTGCCTGGAGTTATAGTTTGGTCCGGCAGGGGCTAGCCAAGGTCATTCAGTACTTC. Its protein product is CAWSYSLVRQGLAKVIQYF.

The chain carries TRBV7-8 and TRBJ2-7; weak D call: TRBD2 (6 bases). CDR1 is SGHVS, CDR2 FQNEAQ, per germline. Trimming left V 1 base short and J 0 bases short, with 16 bases between. The CDR3 is 17 residues long. The CDR3 is CASSLVAGSSTSYEQYF. CDR3 bases: TGTGCCAGCAGCTTAGTTGCCGGGAGTTCGACCTCCTACGAGCAGTACTTC.

The rearrangement joins TRBV13 to TRBJ2-1; D may be TRBD2 (7 bases). V was shortened by 5 bases and J by 5 bases, with 16 bases between the two germline ends. Germline V gene lookup returns CDR1 PRHDT and CDR2 FYEKMQ (reference sequence). The CDR3 runs to 15 residues. The CDR3 coding sequence is TGTGCCAGCAGCACCTGGGGGGGGGACAACAATGAGCAGTTCTTC. It specifies CASSTWGGDNNEQFF.

The chain joins TRBV28 to TRBJ2-2; 9 bases agree with TRBD1. Trimming took 6 bases from V and 3 from J; bases not matched to a gene: 20. The CDR3 sequence is 20 residues long. CDR1 MDHEN and CDR2 SYDVKM come from the germline V gene. In nucleotides, the CDR3 is TGTGCCAGCAGAGAGCCTTCTCACCCTCGACAGGGGGGGTACACCGGGGAGCTGTTTTTT. It is translated as CASREPSHPRQGGYTGELFF.

The J gene is TRBJ2-3, the V gene TRBV5-4; D might be TRBD2 (5 bases). Trimming shortened V by 4 bases and J by 6 bases, and 18 bases separated the two germline ends. This CDR3 is 15 amino acids long. CDR1 and CDR2 from the germline V gene are SGHNT and YYREEE (reference sequence). The CDR3 nucleotides read TGTGCCAGCAGCCGACGGACTCCCGGGGTTGATACGCAGTATTTT. Its translation: CASSRRTPGVDTQYF.

J is TRBJ1-2 and V is TRBV7-2, with D perhaps matching TRBD1 (5 bases). V lost 5 bases and J lost 2, with 9 bases in between. The CDR3 loop spans 13 amino acids. Germline CDR1 SGHTA, CDR2 FQGNSA. DNA for the CDR3: TGTGCCAGCAGCCTCCCAGGGAACTATGGCTACACCTTC. This codes for CASSLPGNYGYTF.

The chain links TRBV18 to TRBJ1-1; D ambiguous. V was pared by 2 bases and J by 0 bases, with 16 bases between. In germline, CDR1 is KGHSH, CDR2 LQKENI. CDR3 length: 17 residues. In DNA, the CDR3 is TGTGCCAGCTCACCAGTCAGCGGAATGCTCATGAACACTGAAGCTTTCTTT. Residues: CASSPVSGMLMNTEAFF.

This chain connects TRBV7-2 to TRBJ2-1; perhaps TRBD2 as D (5 bases). The CDR3 spans 16 residues. In germline, CDR1 is SGHTA, CDR2 FQGNSA. Trimming pared 5 bases from V and 5 bases from J, leaving 19 bases between. The CDR3 reads CASSATHGGRDNEQFF. The CDR3 bases are TGTGCCAGCAGCGCAACCCACGGAGGTAGGGACAATGAGCAGTTCTTC. The full variable domain, with the rest looked up from reference TRBV7-2 and TRBJ2-1, is GAGVSQSPSNKVTEKGKDVELRCDPISGHTALYWYRQSLGQGLEFLIYFQGNSAPDKSGLPSDRFSAERTGGSVSTLTIQRTQQEDSAVYLCASSATHGGRDNEQFFGPGTRLTVL.

This rearrangement joins TRBV28 to TRBJ1-1; 9 nucleotides match TRBD1. The CDR3 loop spans 14 amino acids. CDR1 and CDR2 from the germline V gene are MDHEN and SYDVKM. V was pared by 6 bases and J by 11 bases, with 13 bases of the junction left unmatched. CDR3 residues: CASRRQGVNKLAFF. The CDR3 nucleotides read TGTGCCAGCAGAAGACAGGGGGTGAATAAATTGGCTTTCTTT.

This clone was seen only a few times. The chain has TRBV11-2 and TRBJ1-2; 7 positions agree with TRBD1. The J segment lost 5 bases and the V segment lost 3 bases, leaving 9 bases of the junction unmatched. The CDR3 extends over 15 amino acids. Germline lookup yields CDR1 SGHAT and CDR2 FQNNGV. The CDR3 sequence is CASSFNRGPRYGYTF. The DNA of the CDR3 is TGTGCCAGCAGCTTCAACAGGGGTCCGCGTTATGGCTACACCTTC.

This rearrangement joins TRBV11-2 to TRBJ2-5; weak D call: TRBD2 (5 bases). The CDR3 has 13 amino acids. The V gene's germline CDR1 is SGHAT and CDR2 FQNNGV. Trimming pared 0 bases from V and 7 bases from J, leaving 9 bases between. The CDR3 here is CASSLDLGRTQYF. The DNA of the CDR3 is TGTGCCAGCAGCTTAGATTTGGGGAGGACCCAGTACTTC. The full variable domain, completed using reference TRBV11-2 and TRBJ2-5, is EAGVAQSPRYKIIEKRQSVAFWCNPISGHATLYWYQQILGQGPKLLIQFQNNGVVDDSQLPKDRFSAERLKGVDSTLKIQPAKLEDSAVYLCASSLDLGRTQYFGPGTRLLVL.

This clone was seen a single time. The chain combines TRBV15 with TRBJ1-5, with a tentative D call TRBD1 (6 bases). This CDR3 contains 17 residues. In germline, CDR1 is LNHNV, CDR2 YYDKDF (reference sequence). V lost 0 bases and J lost 0, with 12 bases in between. The CDR3 DNA follows: TGTGCCACCAGCAGAGAAGGAACAGGGACTAGCAATCAGCCCCAGCATTTT. Amino acids: CATSREGTGTSNQPQHF.

The gene calls are TRBV6-5 and TRBJ2-3; 11 nucleotides align to TRBD2. Per germline, CDR1 MNHEY and CDR2 SVGAGI. The CDR3 is made up of 16 amino acids. Trimming took 0 bases from V and 7 from J; bases not matched to a gene: 6. Written as DNA, the CDR3 is TGTGCCAGCAGTTACTCCCTAGCGGGAGGTAGGAATACGCAGTATTTT. Protein product: CASSYSLAGGRNTQYF.

V is TRBV16 and J is TRBJ2-1; unclear D gene. V lost 4 bases, J lost 4 bases, and 8 bases lay in between. Per germline, CDR1 KGHSY and CDR2 FQNENV. The CDR3 has 13 residues. CDR3: CASSPTSYNEQFF. The CDR3, as DNA: TGTGCCAGCAGCCCGACAAGTTACAATGAGCAGTTCTTC.

This clone was counted a single time. This chain links TRBV28 with TRBJ1-2; TRBD1 matches at 10 bases. CDR1 is MDHEN, CDR2 SYDVKM, per germline. The CDR3 is 13 residues long. With V trimmed by 6 bases and J by 5 bases, 3 bases remained unmatched. This CDR3 is CASRTGGGYGYTF. As DNA, the CDR3 is TGTGCCAGCAGGACAGGGGGCGGGTATGGCTACACCTTC.

The rearrangement joins TRBV6-5 to TRBJ2-3; D remains unclear. From germline, CDR1 is MNHEY and CDR2 SVGAGI. The CDR3 consists of 12 residues. The V gene lost 5 bases and the J gene lost 3 bases, with 6 bases spanning the gap. CDR3 region: CASSPDTDTQYF. The CDR3 coding sequence is TGTGCCAGCAGTCCAGATACAGATACGCAGTATTTT.

This clone was observed once. The V call is TRBV27, the J call TRBJ2-7; TRBD2 agrees at 9 bases. Germline CDR1 and CDR2: MNHEY and SMNVEV (reference sequence). This CDR3 spans 16 amino acids. The V and J ends lost 6 bases and 1 base, in that order; junction bases with no gene match: 10. In nucleotides, the CDR3 is TGTGCCAGCAGGGCAATAGGGACTAGCTCTTCCTACGAGCAGTACTTC. It yields the protein CASRAIGTSSSYEQYF.

The chain recombines TRBV28 with TRBJ2-1; maybe TRBD2 (5 bases). The CDR3 contains 15 residues. CDR1 is MDHEN, CDR2 SYDVKM, per germline. V dropped 6 bases and J dropped 10 bases, with 22 bases sitting between them. This CDR3 reads CASSLGSGVGREQFF. CDR3 in DNA: TGTGCCAGCAGCCTAGGGTCCGGGGTCGGGCGAGAGCAGTTCTTC.

This chain joins TRBV4-2 and TRBJ1-2; 7 bases agree with TRBD1. The CDR3 runs to 15 residues. CDR1 and CDR2 (germline): LGHNA, YNFKEQ. Unmatched junction bases numbered 5, after V lost 0 bases and J lost 4 bases. CDR3 in amino acids: CASSQDRWDSYGYTF. The CDR3 bases are TGTGCCAGCAGCCAAGATAGGTGGGACAGCTATGGCTACACCTTC.